Included here is one T cell receptor beta chain sequence, with context. Its antigen is not identified. Clones were sequenced by immunoSEQ multiplex PCR, and TCRdb holds only the in-frame ones, with some missing. The sample yields 2,500,000 or so clones, under 95% seen once. The data were taken from a study of shared clonotypes between healthy human individuals. Whole-study context: Serving as donors were a couple of women and a few men, whose ages spanned 18 to 49. The study, taken as a whole, reports: Apart from blood, nothing was sampled; tissue repertoires likely differ. Larger estimated richness was generally recorded for naive subsets relative to memory subsets.

Per the germline V gene, CDR1 is SGHTA and CDR2 is FQGNSA. Between the trimmed V and J ends, which lost 1 base and 2 bases, there was a span of 15 bases. The CDR3 runs 16 residues. V is TRBV7-2 and J is TRBJ2-7; D might be TRBD2 (6 bases). The TCR originated in a man aged 18 to 29 in good health. Some clones in this sample may be carry-over from other donors' samples. Sequencing was performed on naive CD4+ T cells from PBMCs. Documented subset: CD45RA+ positively selected. As DNA, the CDR3 is TGTGCCAGCAGCTTAGGGGGACTTACTCCTACCTACGAGCAGTACTTC. The encoded protein is CASSLGGLTPTYEQYF.